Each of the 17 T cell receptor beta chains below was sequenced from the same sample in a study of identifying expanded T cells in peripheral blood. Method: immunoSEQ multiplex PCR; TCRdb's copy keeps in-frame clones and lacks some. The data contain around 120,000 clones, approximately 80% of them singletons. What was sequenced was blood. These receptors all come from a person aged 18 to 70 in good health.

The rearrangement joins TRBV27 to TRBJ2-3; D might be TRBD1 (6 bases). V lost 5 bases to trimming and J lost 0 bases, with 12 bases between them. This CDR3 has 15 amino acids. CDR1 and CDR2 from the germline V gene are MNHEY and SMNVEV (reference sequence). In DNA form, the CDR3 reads TGTGCCAGCAGTCTCCAGACAGGTAGCACAGATACGCAGTATTTT. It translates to CASSLQTGSTDTQYF.

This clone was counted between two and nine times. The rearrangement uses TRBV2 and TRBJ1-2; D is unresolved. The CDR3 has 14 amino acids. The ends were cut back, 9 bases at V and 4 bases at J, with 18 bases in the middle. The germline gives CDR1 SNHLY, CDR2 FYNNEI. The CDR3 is CASIYQSPSYGYTF. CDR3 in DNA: TGTGCCAGTATATATCAGAGCCCCTCCTATGGCTACACCTTC.

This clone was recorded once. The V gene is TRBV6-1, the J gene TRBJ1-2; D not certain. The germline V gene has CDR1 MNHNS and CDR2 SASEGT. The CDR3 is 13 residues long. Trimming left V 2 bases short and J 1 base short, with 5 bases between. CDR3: CASSEQSNYGYTF. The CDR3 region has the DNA TGTGCCAGCAGTGAACAGAGTAACTATGGCTACACCTTC.

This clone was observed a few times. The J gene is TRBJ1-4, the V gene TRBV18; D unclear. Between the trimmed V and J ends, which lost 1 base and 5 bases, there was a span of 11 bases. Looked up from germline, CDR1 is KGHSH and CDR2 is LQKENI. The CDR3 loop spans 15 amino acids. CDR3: CASSPLTATNEKLFF. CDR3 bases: TGTGCCAGCTCACCACTAACAGCCACAAATGAAAAACTGTTTTTT.

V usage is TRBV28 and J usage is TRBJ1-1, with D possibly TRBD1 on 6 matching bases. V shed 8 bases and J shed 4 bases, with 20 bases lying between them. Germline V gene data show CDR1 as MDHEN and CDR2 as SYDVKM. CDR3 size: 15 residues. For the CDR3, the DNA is TGTGCCAGCCTAGTTGGGTCTTCCAGGGGCACTGAAGCTTTCTTT. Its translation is CASLVGSSRGTEAFF.

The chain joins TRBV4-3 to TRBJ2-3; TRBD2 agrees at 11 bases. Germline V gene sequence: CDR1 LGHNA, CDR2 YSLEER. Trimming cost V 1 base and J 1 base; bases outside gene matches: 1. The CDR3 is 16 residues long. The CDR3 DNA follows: TGCGCCAGCAGCCAAGCTAGCGGGGGGCGCACAGATACGCAGTATTTT. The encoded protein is CASSQASGGRTDTQYF.

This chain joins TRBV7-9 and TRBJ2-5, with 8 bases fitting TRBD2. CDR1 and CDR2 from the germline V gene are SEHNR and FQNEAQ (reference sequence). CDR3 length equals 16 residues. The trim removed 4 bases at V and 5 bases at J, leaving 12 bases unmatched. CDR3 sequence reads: CASSSTGLAGRETQYF. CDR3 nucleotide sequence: TGTGCCAGCAGCTCCACGGGCCTAGCGGGTCGGGAGACCCAGTACTTC.

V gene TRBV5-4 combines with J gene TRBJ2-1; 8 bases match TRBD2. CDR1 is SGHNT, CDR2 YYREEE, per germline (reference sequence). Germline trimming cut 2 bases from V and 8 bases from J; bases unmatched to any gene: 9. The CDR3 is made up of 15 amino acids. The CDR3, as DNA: TGTGCCAGCAGCTTCCCCGGGGGGGCCCCCGATGAGCAGTTCTTC. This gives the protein CASSFPGGAPDEQFF. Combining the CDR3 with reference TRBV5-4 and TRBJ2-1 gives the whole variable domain ETGVTQSPTHLIKTRGQQVTLRCSSQSGHNTVSWYQQALGQGPQFIFQYYREEENGRGNFPPRFSGLQFPNYSSELNVNALELDDSALYLCASSFPGGAPDEQFFGPGTRLTVL.

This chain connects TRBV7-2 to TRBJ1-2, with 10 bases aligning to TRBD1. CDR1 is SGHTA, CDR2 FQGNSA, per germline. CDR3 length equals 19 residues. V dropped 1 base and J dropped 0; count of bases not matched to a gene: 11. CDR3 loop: CASSLGLAGTGASNYGYTF. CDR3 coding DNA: TGTGCCAGCAGCTTAGGGCTGGCCGGGACAGGGGCCTCTAACTATGGCTACACCTTC.

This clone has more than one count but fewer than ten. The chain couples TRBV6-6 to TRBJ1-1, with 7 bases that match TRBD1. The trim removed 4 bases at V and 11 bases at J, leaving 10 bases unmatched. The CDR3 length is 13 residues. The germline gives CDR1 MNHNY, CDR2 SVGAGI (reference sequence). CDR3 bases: TGTGCCAGCAGTTGGGACAGTCGAGGGGTGGCTTTCTTT. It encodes CASSWDSRGVAFF.

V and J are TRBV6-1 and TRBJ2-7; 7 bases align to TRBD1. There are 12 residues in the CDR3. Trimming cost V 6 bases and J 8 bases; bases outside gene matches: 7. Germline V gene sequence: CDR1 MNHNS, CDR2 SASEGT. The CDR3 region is CASRGTEGQQYF. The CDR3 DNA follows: TGTGCCAGCAGGGGGACAGAGGGGCAGCAGTACTTC.

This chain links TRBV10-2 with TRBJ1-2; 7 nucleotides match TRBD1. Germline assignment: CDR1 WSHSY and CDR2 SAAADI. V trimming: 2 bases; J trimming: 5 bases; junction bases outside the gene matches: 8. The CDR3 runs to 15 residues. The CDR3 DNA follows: TGCGCCAGCAGTGAGGGGACAGCTCGTTTGTATGGCTACACCTTC. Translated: CASSEGTARLYGYTF.

CDR3 DNA: TGTGCCAGCAGGGGTGGTCGGGGATTAGCCAAAAACATTCAGTACTTC. Protein product: CASRGGRGLAKNIQYF. The V gene is TRBV25-1, the J gene TRBJ2-4; TRBD2 is a possible D gene (5 bases). The CDR3 runs to 16 residues. The germline V gene has CDR1 MGHDK and CDR2 SYGVNS. V lost 6 bases and J lost 0, with 15 bases in between.

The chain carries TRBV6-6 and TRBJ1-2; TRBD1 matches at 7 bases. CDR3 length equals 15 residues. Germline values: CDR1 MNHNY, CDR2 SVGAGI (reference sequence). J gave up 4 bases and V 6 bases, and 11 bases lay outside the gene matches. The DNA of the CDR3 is TGTGCCAGCAGATACCGGGACAGTTCACTCTATGGCTACACCTTC. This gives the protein CASRYRDSSLYGYTF.

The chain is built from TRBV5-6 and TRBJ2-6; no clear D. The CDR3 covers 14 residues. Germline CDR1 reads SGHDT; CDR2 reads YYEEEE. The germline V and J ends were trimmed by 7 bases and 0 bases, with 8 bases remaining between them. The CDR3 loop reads CASGQLSGANVLTF. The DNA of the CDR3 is TGTGCCAGCGGGCAACTCTCTGGGGCCAACGTCCTGACTTTC.

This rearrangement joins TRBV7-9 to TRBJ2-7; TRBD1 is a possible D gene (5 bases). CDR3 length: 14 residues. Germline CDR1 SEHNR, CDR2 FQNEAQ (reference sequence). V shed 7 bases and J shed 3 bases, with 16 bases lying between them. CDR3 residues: CASNPGSTSYEQYF. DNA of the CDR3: TGTGCCAGCAATCCAGGGTCCACAAGCTACGAGCAGTACTTC.

The CDR3: CASSSRFPGTSGGTHTDTQYF. For the CDR3, the DNA is TGTGCCAGCAGCTCCCGGTTCCCCGGGACTAGCGGGGGAACCCACACAGATACGCAGTATTTT. This chain connects TRBV7-6 to TRBJ2-3, with 14 positions matching TRBD2. The CDR3 extends over 21 amino acids. The trim removed 4 bases at V and 2 bases at J, leaving 17 bases unmatched. Germline assignment: CDR1 SGHVS and CDR2 FNYEAQ.